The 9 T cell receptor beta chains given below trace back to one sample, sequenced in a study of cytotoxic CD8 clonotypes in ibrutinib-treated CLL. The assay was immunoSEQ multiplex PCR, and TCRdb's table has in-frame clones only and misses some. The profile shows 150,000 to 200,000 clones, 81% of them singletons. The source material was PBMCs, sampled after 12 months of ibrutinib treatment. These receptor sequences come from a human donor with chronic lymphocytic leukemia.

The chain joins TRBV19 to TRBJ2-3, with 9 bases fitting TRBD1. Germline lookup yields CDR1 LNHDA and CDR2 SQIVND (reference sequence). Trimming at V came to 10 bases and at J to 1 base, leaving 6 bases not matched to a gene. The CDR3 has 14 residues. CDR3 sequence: CATRRTGGTDTQYF. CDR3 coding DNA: TGTGCCACCCGCAGGACAGGGGGCACAGATACGCAGTATTTT. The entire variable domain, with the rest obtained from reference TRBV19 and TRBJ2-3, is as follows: DGGITQSPKYLFRKEGQNVTLSCEQNLNHDAMYWYRQDPGQGLRLIYYSQIVNDFQKGDIAEGYSVSREKKESFPLTVTSAQKNPTAFYLCATRRTGGTDTQYFGPGTRLTVL.

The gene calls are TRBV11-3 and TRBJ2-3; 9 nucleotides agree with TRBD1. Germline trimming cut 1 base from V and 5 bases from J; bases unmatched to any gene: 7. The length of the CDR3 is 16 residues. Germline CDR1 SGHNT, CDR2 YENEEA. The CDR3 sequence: CASSLAGQGTQDTQYF. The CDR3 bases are TGTGCCAGCAGCTTAGCCGGACAGGGGACCCAAGATACGCAGTATTTT.

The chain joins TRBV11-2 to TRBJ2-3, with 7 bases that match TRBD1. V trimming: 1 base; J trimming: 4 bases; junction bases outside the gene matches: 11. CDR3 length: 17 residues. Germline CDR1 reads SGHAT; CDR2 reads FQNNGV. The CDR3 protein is CASSLGASARGSDTQYF. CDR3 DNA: TGTGCCAGCAGCTTAGGTGCTTCAGCCAGGGGGTCAGATACGCAGTATTTT.

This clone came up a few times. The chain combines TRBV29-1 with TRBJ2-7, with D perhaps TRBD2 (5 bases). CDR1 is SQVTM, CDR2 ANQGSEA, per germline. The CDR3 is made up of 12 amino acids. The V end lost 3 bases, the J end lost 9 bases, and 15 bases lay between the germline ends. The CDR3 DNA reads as TGCAGCGTTGATCAATTTGGAGGCTCGCAGTACTTC. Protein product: CSVDQFGGSQYF.

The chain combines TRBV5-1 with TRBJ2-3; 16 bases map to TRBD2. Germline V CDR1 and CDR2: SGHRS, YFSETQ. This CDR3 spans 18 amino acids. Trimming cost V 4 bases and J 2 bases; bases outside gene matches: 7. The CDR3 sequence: CASSLGTSGRADTDTQYF. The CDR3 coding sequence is TGCGCCAGCAGCCTCGGGACTAGCGGGAGGGCTGACACAGATACGCAGTATTTT.

CDR3 residues: CASTARAYSGNTIYF. Here the CDR3 DNA reads TGTGCCAGCACGGCCCGGGCGTACTCTGGAAACACCATATATTTT. The chain uses TRBV6-6 and TRBJ1-3, with D unresolved. Germline CDR1 and CDR2: MNHNY and SVGAGI (reference sequence). The CDR3 is 15 residues long. Trimming pared 7 bases from V and 0 bases from J, leaving 13 bases between.

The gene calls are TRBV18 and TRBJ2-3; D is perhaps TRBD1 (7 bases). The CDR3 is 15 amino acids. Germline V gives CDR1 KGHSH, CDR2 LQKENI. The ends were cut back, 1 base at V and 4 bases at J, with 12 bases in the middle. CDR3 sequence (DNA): TGTGCCAGCTCACCACGGGCAGGGGGGCCAGATACGCAGTATTTT. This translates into CASSPRAGGPDTQYF.

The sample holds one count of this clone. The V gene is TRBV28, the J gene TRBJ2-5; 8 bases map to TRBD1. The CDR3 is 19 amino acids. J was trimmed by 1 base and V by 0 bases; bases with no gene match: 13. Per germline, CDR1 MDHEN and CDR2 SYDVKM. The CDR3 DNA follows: TGTGCCAGCAGTTTATGGAGGACAGGGAGAGGGGGTACCCAAGAGACCCAGTACTTC. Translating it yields CASSLWRTGRGGTQETQYF.

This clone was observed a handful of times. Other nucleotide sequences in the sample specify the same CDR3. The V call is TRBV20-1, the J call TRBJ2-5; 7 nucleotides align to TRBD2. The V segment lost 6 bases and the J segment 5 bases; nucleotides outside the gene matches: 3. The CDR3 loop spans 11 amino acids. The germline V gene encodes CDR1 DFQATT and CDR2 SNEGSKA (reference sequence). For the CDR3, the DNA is TGCAGTGCAAGACTAGCCGAGACCCAGTACTTC. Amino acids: CSARLAETQYF.